Listed here is a single TCR beta chain. The sample comes from a study of response to subunit inactivated influenza vaccine. This CDR3 has 20 residues. V lost 5 bases to trimming and J lost 0 bases; unmatched junction nucleotides: 16. Germline loops: CDR1 MDHEN, CDR2 SYDVKM. In TCRdb, the RT-PCR reads were re-called with MiXCR into one record per CDR3 protein. Of more than 600,000 distinct CDR3 sequences in the sample, approximately 17% are singletons; the top ten hold roughly 11%. Sequenced here: PBMCs from blood, sampled roughly 5 days after vaccination. This TCR was recovered from a man aged 50 to 60 who received an inactivated influenza vaccine. The chain recombines TRBV28 with TRBJ1-6, with 7 bases aligning to TRBD1. In nucleotides, the CDR3 is TGTGCCAGCAGTCCGCTTTACCGGGACAGCCTCCGCTCCTATAATTCACCCCTCCACTTT. The encoded protein is CASSPLYRDSLRSYNSPLHF.